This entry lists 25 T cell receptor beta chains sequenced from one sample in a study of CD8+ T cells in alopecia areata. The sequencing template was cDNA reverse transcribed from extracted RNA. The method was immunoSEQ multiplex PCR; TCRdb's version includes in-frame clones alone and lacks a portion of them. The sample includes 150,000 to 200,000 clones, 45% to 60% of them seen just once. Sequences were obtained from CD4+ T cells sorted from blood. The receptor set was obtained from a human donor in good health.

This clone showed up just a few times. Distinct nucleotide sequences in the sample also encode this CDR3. The CDR3 DNA sequence: TGCAGCGTTGGAGTCAGCTCTGGAAACACCATATATTTT. Translating it yields CSVGVSSGNTIYF. The chain has TRBV29-1 and TRBJ1-3; no reliable D call. This CDR3 has 13 residues. Germline V gene sequence: CDR1 SQVTM, CDR2 ANQGSEA. The V gene lost 4 bases and the J gene lost 0 bases, with 7 bases spanning the gap.

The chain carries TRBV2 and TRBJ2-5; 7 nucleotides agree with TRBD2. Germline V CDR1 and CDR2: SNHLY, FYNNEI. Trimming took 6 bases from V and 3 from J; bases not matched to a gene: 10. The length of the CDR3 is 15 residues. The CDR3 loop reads CASRVGLVREETQYF. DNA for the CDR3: TGTGCCAGCAGAGTCGGACTAGTACGCGAAGAGACCCAGTACTTC.

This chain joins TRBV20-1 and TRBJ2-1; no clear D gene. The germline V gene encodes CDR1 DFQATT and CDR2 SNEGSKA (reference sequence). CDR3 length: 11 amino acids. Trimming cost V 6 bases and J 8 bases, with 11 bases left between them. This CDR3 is CSATKADEQFF. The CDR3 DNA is TGCAGTGCCACTAAGGCGGATGAGCAGTTCTTC.

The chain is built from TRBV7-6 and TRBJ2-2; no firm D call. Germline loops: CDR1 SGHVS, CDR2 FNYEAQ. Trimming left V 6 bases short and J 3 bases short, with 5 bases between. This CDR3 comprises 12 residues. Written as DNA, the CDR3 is TGTGCCAGCAGACCCGACACCGGGGAGCTGTTTTTT. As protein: CASRPDTGELFF.

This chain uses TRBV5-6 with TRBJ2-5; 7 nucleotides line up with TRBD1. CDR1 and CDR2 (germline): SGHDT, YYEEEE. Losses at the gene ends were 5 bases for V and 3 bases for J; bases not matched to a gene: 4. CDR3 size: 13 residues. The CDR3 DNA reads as TGTGCCAGCAGGTCTACAGGGGAAGAGACCCAGTACTTC. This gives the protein CASRSTGEETQYF.

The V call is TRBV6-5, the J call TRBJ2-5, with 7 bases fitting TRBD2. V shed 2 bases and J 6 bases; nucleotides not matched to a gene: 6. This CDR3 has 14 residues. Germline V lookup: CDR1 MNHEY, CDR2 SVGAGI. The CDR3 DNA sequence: TGTGCCAGCAGTTACCGCGGGGGTCCTAAGACCCAGTACTTC. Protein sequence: CASSYRGGPKTQYF.

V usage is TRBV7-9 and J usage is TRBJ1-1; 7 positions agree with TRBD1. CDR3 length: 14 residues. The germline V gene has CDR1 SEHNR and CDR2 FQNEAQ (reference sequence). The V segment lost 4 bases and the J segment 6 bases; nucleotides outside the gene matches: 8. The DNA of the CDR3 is TGTGCCAGCAGCTCAGCACAGGGGTCCCCTGAAGCTTTCTTT. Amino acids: CASSSAQGSPEAFF. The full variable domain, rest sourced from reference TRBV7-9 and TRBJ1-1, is DTGVSQNPRHKITKRGQNVTFRCDPISEHNRLYWYRQTLGQGPEFLTYFQNEAQLEKSRLLSDRFSAERPKGSFSTLEIQRTEQGDSAMYLCASSSAQGSPEAFFGQGTRLTVV.

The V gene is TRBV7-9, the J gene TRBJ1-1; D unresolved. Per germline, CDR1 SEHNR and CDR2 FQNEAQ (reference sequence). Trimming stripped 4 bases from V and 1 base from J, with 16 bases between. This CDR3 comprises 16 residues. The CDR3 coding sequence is TGTGCCAGCAGCTCCGTTACCAGGAGGGCGAACACTGAAGCTTTCTTT. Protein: CASSSVTRRANTEAFF.

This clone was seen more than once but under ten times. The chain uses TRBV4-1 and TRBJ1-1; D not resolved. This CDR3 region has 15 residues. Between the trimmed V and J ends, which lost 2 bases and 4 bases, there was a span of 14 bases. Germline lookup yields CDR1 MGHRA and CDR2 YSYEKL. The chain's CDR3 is CASSQTILLGTEAFF. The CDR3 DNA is TGCGCCAGCAGCCAAACGATCCTGCTGGGCACTGAAGCTTTCTTT.

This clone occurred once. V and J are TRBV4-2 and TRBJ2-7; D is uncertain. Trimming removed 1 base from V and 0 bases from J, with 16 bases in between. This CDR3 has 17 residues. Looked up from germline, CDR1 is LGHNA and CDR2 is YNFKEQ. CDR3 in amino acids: CASSQAPTAPSSYEQYF. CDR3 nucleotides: TGTGCCAGCAGCCAAGCTCCTACAGCGCCCAGCTCCTACGAGCAGTACTTC.

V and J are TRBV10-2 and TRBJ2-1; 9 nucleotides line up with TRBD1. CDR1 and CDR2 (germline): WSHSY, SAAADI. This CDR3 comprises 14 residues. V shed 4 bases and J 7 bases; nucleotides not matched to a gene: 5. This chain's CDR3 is CASSVGQGRNEQFF. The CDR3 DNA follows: TGCGCCAGCAGTGTGGGACAGGGAAGGAATGAGCAGTTCTTC.

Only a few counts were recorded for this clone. CDR3 sequence reads: CASSLGAGANTGELFF. DNA of the CDR3: TGTGCCAGTAGTCTGGGGGCAGGGGCGAACACCGGGGAGCTGTTTTTT. This chain connects TRBV19 to TRBJ2-2, with D maybe TRBD1 (6 bases). There are 16 residues in the CDR3. CDR1 is LNHDA and CDR2 is SQIVND in the germline V gene (reference sequence). V gave up 5 bases and J gave up 0 bases, with 13 bases separating them.

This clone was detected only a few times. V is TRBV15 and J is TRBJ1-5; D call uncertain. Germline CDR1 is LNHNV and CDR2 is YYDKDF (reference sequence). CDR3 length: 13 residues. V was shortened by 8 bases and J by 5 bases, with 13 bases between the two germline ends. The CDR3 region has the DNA TGTGCCACCTCTCTGGCAATTTATCAGCCCCAGCATTTT. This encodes CATSLAIYQPQHF.

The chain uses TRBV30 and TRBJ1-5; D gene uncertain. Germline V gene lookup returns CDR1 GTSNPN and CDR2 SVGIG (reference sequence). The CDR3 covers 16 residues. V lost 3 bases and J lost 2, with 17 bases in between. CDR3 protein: CAWRRGREGGNQPQHF. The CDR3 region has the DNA TGTGCCTGGAGGCGGGGAAGGGAAGGCGGCAATCAGCCCCAGCATTTT.

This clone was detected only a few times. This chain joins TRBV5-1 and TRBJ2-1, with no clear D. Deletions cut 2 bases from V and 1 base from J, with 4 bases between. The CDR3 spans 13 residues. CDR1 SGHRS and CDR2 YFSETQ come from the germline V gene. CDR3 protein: CASSFPSYNEQFF. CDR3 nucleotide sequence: TGCGCCAGCAGCTTTCCTTCCTACAATGAGCAGTTCTTC.

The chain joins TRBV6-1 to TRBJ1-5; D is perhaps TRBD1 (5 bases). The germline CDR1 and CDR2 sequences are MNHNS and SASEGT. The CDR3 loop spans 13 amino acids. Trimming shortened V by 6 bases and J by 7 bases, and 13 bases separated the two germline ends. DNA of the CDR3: TGTGCCAGCAGCTCCCAGGGAGGACAGCCCCAGCATTTT. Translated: CASSSQGGQPQHF.

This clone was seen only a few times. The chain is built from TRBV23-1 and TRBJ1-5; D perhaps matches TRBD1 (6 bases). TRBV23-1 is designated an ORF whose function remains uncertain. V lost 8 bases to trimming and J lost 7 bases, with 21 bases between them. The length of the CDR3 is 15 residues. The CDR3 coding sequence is TGCGCCAGCCCTAGAGACGGGGGCCCCAGGCAGCCCCAGCATTTT. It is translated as CASPRDGGPRQPQHF.

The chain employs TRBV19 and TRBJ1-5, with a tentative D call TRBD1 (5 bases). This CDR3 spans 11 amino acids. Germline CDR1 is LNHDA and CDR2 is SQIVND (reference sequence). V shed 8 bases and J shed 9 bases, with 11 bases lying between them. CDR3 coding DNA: TGTGCCAGTGGGACGGGTTCGCCCCAGCATTTT. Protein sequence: CASGTGSPQHF. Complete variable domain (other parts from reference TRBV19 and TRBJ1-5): DGGITQSPKYLFRKEGQNVTLSCEQNLNHDAMYWYRQDPGQGLRLIYYSQIVNDFQKGDIAEGYSVSREKKESFPLTVTSAQKNPTAFYLCASGTGSPQHFGDGTRLSIL.

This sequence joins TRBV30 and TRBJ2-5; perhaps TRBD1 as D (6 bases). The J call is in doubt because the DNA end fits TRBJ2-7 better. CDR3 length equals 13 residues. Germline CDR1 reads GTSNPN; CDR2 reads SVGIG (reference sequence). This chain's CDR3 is CAWLRGRGYEQYF. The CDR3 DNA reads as TGTGCCTGGCTGAGGGGCAGGGGCTACGAGCAGTACTTC.

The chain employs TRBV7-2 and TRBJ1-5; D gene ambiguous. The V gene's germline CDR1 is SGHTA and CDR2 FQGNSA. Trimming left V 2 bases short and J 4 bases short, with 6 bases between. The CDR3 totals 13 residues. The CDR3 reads CASSLLVNQPQHF. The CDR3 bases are TGTGCCAGCAGCTTACTGGTGAATCAGCCCCAGCATTTT.

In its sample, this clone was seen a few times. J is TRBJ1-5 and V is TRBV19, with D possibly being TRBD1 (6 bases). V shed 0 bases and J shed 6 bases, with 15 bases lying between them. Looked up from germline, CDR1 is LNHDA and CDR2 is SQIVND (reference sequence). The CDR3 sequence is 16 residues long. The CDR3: CASSIDTGQGSQPQHF. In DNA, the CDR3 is TGTGCCAGTAGTATAGATACGGGACAAGGCTCTCAGCCCCAGCATTTT. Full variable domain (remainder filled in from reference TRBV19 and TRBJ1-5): DGGITQSPKYLFRKEGQNVTLSCEQNLNHDAMYWYRQDPGQGLRLIYYSQIVNDFQKGDIAEGYSVSREKKESFPLTVTSAQKNPTAFYLCASSIDTGQGSQPQHFGDGTRLSIL.

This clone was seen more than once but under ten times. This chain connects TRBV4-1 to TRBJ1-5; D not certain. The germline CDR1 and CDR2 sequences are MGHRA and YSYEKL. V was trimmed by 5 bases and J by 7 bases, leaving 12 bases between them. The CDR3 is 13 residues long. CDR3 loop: CASSSYLDQPQHF. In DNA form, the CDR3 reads TGCGCCAGCAGCTCCTACCTCGACCAGCCCCAGCATTTT.

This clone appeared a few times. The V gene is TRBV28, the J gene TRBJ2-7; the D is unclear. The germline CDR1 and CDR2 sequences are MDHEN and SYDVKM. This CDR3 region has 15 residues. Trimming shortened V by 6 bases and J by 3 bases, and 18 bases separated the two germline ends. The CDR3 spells CASRYKGTRFYEQYF. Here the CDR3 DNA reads TGTGCCAGCAGGTATAAGGGTACTCGATTCTACGAGCAGTACTTC.

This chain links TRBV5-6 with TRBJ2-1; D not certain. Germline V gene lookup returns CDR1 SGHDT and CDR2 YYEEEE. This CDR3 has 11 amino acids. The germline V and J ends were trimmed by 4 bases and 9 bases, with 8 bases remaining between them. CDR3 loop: CASSRISEQFF. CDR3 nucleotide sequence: TGTGCCAGCAGCCGGATAAGTGAGCAGTTCTTC.

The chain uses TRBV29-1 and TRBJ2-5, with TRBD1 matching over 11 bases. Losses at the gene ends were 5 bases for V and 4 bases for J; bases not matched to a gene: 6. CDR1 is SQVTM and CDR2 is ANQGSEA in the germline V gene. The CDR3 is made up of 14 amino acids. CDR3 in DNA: TGCAGCGTTCTCTTGGGACAGGGGGGAGAGACCCAGTACTTC. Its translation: CSVLLGQGGETQYF. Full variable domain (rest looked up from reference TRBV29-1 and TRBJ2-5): SAVISQKPSRDICQRGTSLTIQCQVDSQVTMMFWYRQQPGQSLTLIATANQGSEATYESGFVIDKFPISRPNLTFSTLTVSNMSPEDSSIYLCSVLLGQGGETQYFGPGTRLLVL.